This entry is about one T cell receptor (beta chain). Germline V lookup: CDR1 SQVTM, CDR2 ANQGSEA. Trimming took off 0 bases at V and 4 bases at J, with 9 bases between the two ends. The CDR3 loop spans 13 amino acids. The sample belongs to a study of blood T cell repertoires in COVID-19. Clones were sequenced by immunoSEQ multiplex PCR, and TCRdb holds only the in-frame ones, with some missing. Of 400,000 to 450,000 clones detected, around 89% appear once; the ten largest clones hold more than 0.95%. The sequencing input was PBMCs or T cells enriched from blood (not recorded which). This receptor was identified in a man aged 25 to 40 who had recovered from COVID-19. This sequence joins TRBV29-1 and TRBJ1-2; D not certain. CDR3: CSVEDAGRYGYTF. CDR3 bases: TGCAGCGTTGAAGATGCAGGCCGCTATGGCTACACCTTC.